These 12 T cell receptor beta chains were all obtained from the same sample, sequenced in a study of T cells in Graves' hyperthyroidism and ophthalmopathy. Researchers took RNA transcripts and amplified the TCR beta CDR3 regions from them. During a first-round RT-PCR of the TCR CDR3, the HTBI primer set was used. TCRdb itself ran the multiplex PCR reads through MiXCR, one entry per CDR3 protein. In the table there are under 800,000 distinct CDR3 sequences, less than 15% of which are singletons. Sequenced: blood. These receptors originate from a woman in her late teens or twenties with Graves' hyperthyroidism.

J is TRBJ2-7 and V is TRBV11-2, with 11 bases lining up with TRBD2. The CDR3 covers 16 residues. V lost 3 bases to trimming and J lost 4 bases; unmatched junction nucleotides: 8. Germline CDR1 reads SGHAT; CDR2 reads FQNNGV. Here the CDR3 reads CASSFWETSGSYEQYF. DNA of the CDR3: TGTGCCAGCAGCTTTTGGGAAACTAGCGGGAGTTACGAGCAGTACTTC.

Regarding this clonotype: A read error may explain this, as a much larger clone is one base away. The CDR3 coding sequence is TGTGCCAGCAGTTTACTAGGAAAAACCTGCGAGCAGTACTTC. Protein sequence: CASSLLGKTCEQYF. The chain couples TRBV27 to TRBJ2-7; no reliable D call. The length of the CDR3 is 14 residues. Germline V CDR1 and CDR2: MNHEY, SMNVEV (reference sequence). Trimming left V 2 bases short and J 6 bases short, with 14 bases between.

The chain recombines TRBV11-2 with TRBJ2-1; 10 bases align to TRBD2. Trimming cost V 3 bases and J 6 bases; bases outside gene matches: 5. Germline V gene lookup returns CDR1 SGHAT and CDR2 FQNNGV. The CDR3 spans 15 residues. The CDR3 bases are TGTGCCAGCAGCTTGACTAGCGGGTTTTTCAATGAGCAGTTCTTC. Its protein product is CASSLTSGFFNEQFF. The variable domain in full, completed from reference TRBV11-2 and TRBJ2-1, reads EAGVAQSPRYKIIEKRQSVAFWCNPISGHATLYWYQQILGQGPKLLIQFQNNGVVDDSQLPKDRFSAERLKGVDSTLKIQPAKLEDSAVYLCASSLTSGFFNEQFFGPGTRLTVL.

This clonotype has ten or more counts. The V and J genes are TRBV20-1 and TRBJ2-5, with TRBD2 matching over 10 bases. J gave up 2 bases and V 0 bases, and 6 bases lay outside the gene matches. Per the germline V gene, CDR1 is DFQATT and CDR2 is SNEGSKA (reference sequence). The CDR3 runs 16 residues. The CDR3 sequence is CSARDLAGVIQETQYF. CDR3 DNA: TGCAGTGCTAGAGATCTAGCGGGGGTCATACAAGAGACCCAGTACTTC.

This clonotype was seen repeatedly, ten times or more. The chain has TRBV2 and TRBJ2-3; D not resolved. The ends were cut back, 6 bases at V and 0 bases at J, with 13 bases in the middle. The CDR3 sequence is 15 residues long. Germline V lookup: CDR1 SNHLY, CDR2 FYNNEI. CDR3 residues: CASRARLPSTDTQYF. CDR3 nucleotide sequence: TGTGCCAGCAGAGCCCGTCTCCCTAGCACAGATACGCAGTATTTT.

In its sample, this clonotype was seen a few times. The V and J genes are TRBV3-1 and TRBJ2-2; 11 bases fit TRBD2. CDR1 is LGHDT and CDR2 is YNNKEL in the germline V gene (reference sequence). J was trimmed by 0 bases and V by 5 bases; bases with no gene match: 8. The CDR3 covers 18 residues. This CDR3 reads CASSTRLAGGTNTGELFF. The CDR3 DNA sequence: TGTGCCAGCAGCACCCGGCTAGCGGGAGGCACGAACACCGGGGAGCTGTTTTTT.

This clonotype was observed many times. The V and J genes are TRBV18 and TRBJ1-5; TRBD1 matches at 8 bases. The CDR3 runs 14 residues. Germline-derived CDR1 and CDR2 are KGHSH and LQKENI. With 2 bases clipped from V and 5 bases from J, the junction kept 2 bases outside the gene matches. CDR3 bases: TGTGCCAGCTCACCAACGACAGGGGATCAGCCCCAGCATTTT. Protein product: CASSPTTGDQPQHF.

This clonotype has just a few counts. This rearrangement joins TRBV6-2 or TRBV6-3 to TRBJ2-7; 12 nucleotides line up with TRBD2. Unmatched junction bases numbered 10, after V lost 4 bases and J lost 6 bases. This CDR3 spans 16 amino acids. Germline V lookup: CDR1 MNHEY, CDR2 SVGEGT. The CDR3 sequence is CASSSSGLAGISEQYF. Here the CDR3 DNA reads TGTGCCAGCAGTTCCTCCGGACTAGCGGGAATTAGCGAGCAGTACTTC.

This clonotype was seen many times. The chain uses TRBV2 and TRBJ1-1, with D uncertain. Germline V gene lookup returns CDR1 SNHLY and CDR2 FYNNEI. This CDR3 has 12 amino acids. V shed 5 bases and J shed 1 base, with 5 bases lying between them. The CDR3 DNA sequence: TGTGCCAGCAGTAAGTCGAACACTGAAGCTTTCTTT. Its protein product is CASSKSNTEAFF. The variable domain in full, with the rest retrieved from reference TRBV2 and TRBJ1-1, is EPEVTQTPSHQVTQMGQEVILRCVPISNHLYFYWYRQILGQKVEFLVSFYNNEISEKSEIFDDQFSVERPDGSNFTLKIRSTKLEDSAMYFCASSKSNTEAFFGQGTRLTVV.

This clonotype was found many times. This rearrangement joins TRBV15 to TRBJ2-5; 10 bases map to TRBD2. The CDR3 contains 15 residues. Trimming cost V 1 base and J 1 base; bases outside gene matches: 0. CDR1 LNHNV and CDR2 YYDKDF come from the germline V gene (reference sequence). The DNA of the CDR3 is TGTGCCACCAGCAGAGGGACTAGCGGCCAAGAGACCCAGTACTTC. Its protein product is CATSRGTSGQETQYF. The complete variable domain, with remaining parts taken from reference TRBV15 and TRBJ2-5, reads DAMVIQNPRYQVTQFGKPVTLSCSQTLNHNVMYWYQQKSSQAPKLLFHYYDKDFNNEADTPDNFQSRRPNTSFCFLDIRSPGLGDTAMYLCATSRGTSGQETQYFGPGTRLLVL.

This chain joins TRBV3-1 and TRBJ2-2; D unclear. From germline, CDR1 is LGHDT and CDR2 YNNKEL (reference sequence). The CDR3 totals 14 residues. Deletions cut 1 base from V and 2 bases from J, with 5 bases between. The CDR3 DNA follows: TGTGCCAGCAGCCAAGGTCTTAACACCGGGGAGCTGTTTTTT. Translating gives CASSQGLNTGELFF. Together with reference TRBV3-1 and TRBJ2-2, the CDR3 gives the full variable domain: DTAVSQTPKYLVTQMGNDKSIKCEQNLGHDTMYWYKQDSKKFLKIMFSYNNKELIINETVPNRFSPKSPDKAHLNLHINSLELGDSAVYFCASSQGLNTGELFFGEGSRLTVL.

In this sample, this clonotype turned up many times. The J gene is TRBJ2-5, the V gene TRBV18, with 8 positions matching TRBD2. Trimming removed 1 base from V and 4 bases from J; junction bases left unmatched: 8. CDR3 length: 16 residues. CDR1 is KGHSH and CDR2 is LQKENI in the germline V gene. CDR3 coding DNA: TGTGCCAGCTCACCACGGGAAAGCGGGAGCTTAGAGACCCAGTACTTC. This gives the protein CASSPRESGSLETQYF.